Below, one T cell receptor (beta chain) is given with its context. Its antigen remains undetermined. Base qualities were left out, and no much larger clone turns up one base away. TCRbeta CDR3 regions were amplified from genomic DNA using the immunoSEQ Assay, a bias-controlled multiplex PCR. In the paper's pipeline: The number of nucleated cells in each sample was estimated by amplification of reference gene primers within the assay. To quantify the absolute abundance of each unique TCRbeta CDR3 rearrangement, sequence reads were collapsed and filtered. Productive Simpson clonality was computed per sample as the square root of Simpson's diversity index over productive rearrangements. TCRdb mirrors the immuneACCESS table, restricted to in-frame sequences. Some clones are absent from its copies; in checked studies, under half trace to an unresolved V gene, and the reason for the others is unknown. V, J and clone size were drawn from that table, and D and trimming were deduced from the DNA. In all, the sample holds about 230,000 clones, and 75% to 85% of those were seen once. The ten largest clonotypes hold roughly 7.4% of the sample.

Whole blood was collected in K2EDTA tubes by collaborating institutions according to the institutions' own protocols. For TCRbeta analysis, collaborators shipped samples as frozen whole blood, isolated PBMCs, or DNA extracted from either of those sample types. Trimming takes 0 bases from V and 13 bases from J, and the germline ends sit 17 bases apart. The germline V gene specifies SGHRS as CDR1 and YFSETQ as CDR2. CDR3 length: 14 amino acids, cysteine to phenylalanine. The kept DNA is CDR3 alone, 42 bases in frame from the first base. The record originates from a study of blood T cell repertoires in COVID-19 (dated by TCRdb to about 2020). A note on the overall study: Samples from collaborators originated in the United States, Italy and Spain and spanned both the acute and convalescent phases of COVID-19. The prospective study material was composed of cDNA or gDNA derived from T cells, B-cell-depleted T cells, or PBMCs. Nearly every sample came with metadata listing a de-identified subject ID, COVID-19 status, age in years and sex. A freely available public database, intended as a resource for researchers studying the immune response to SARS-CoV-2, is where the repertoires were released. HLA class I and class II types, where available, came from metadata supplied by the sample provider rather than from assay-based typing. The dataset comprised deeply sampled blood TCRbeta repertoires from subjects exposed to, actively infected with, or recovered from COVID-19. The samples were drawn from two sources: the first 160 participants of the ongoing ImmuneRACE study, and fewer than 1,500 subjects contributed by 6 global collaborators. The investigation overall reported the following: How much clinical and demographic metadata was included differed by source and by participant, and the metadata was provided uncurated.

Sequenced input: peripheral blood. The chain is encoded by TRBV5-1 joined to TRBJ2-1; the D gene remains uncertain. The clonotype was recovered from a woman in her fifties or sixties with acute or convalescent COVID-19. The DNA sequence reads TGCGCCAGCAGCTTGGCGGCTAGTCGCTCGGATCAGTTCTTC. It translates as CASSLAASRSDQFF. Full variable domain (CDR3 extended with the reference TRBV5-1 and TRBJ2-1 proteins): KAGVTQTPRYLIKTRGQQVTLSCSPISGHRSVSWYQQTPGQGLQFLFEYFSETQRNKGNFPGRFSGRQFSNSRSEMNVSTLELGDSALYLCASSLAASRSDQFFGPGTRLTVL.